This T cell receptor (beta chain) was sequenced for a study of graft-versus-host responses after intestinal transplantation. Background on the study: After anti-thymocyte globulin induction, recipients took tacrolimus and steroids for approximately 3 years. Whole-study findings and limits: Across patients carrying graft-donor T cell macrochimerism, allografts held high graft-versus-host to host-versus-graft clonal ratios. GvH clones were identified in recipient marrow, with some first appearing in ileum or blood.

V lost 2 bases to trimming and J lost 3 bases, with 13 bases between them. The CDR3 covers 15 residues. The germline V gene has CDR1 LGHNA and CDR2 YSLEER. Sequencing used immunoSEQ multiplex PCR; TCRdb keeps in-frame clones, though not all of them. Of over 100,000 clones in the sample, 90% to 95% were seen once. About this clone itself: Antigen specificity is unknown.

This material consisted of unstimulated CD8+ T cells sorted from spleen or lymph node cells, taken before transplant. V usage is TRBV4-3 and J usage is TRBJ1-1, with D perhaps TRBD1 (5 bases). This receptor was taken from a human donor who was the organ donor for an intestinal transplant. The CDR3 loop reads CASSQSWGIDTEAFF. DNA of the CDR3: TGCGCCAGCAGCCAAAGCTGGGGGATTGACACTGAAGCTTTCTTT.